These 32 T cell receptor beta chains came from one sample sequenced in a study of T cell responses to AZD1222 COVID-19 vaccine. Profiled with immunoSEQ multiplex PCR; TCRdb holds only in-frame clones, not every one. Among about 110,000 clones listed, under 95% were seen once. The sequences come from peripheral blood, collected on day 0 of AZD1222 vaccination. These receptors came from an adult in good health.

The chain combines TRBV18 with TRBJ1-5, with D tentatively TRBD1 (6 bases). The V and J ends lost 2 bases and 0 bases respectively, with 8 bases between them. CDR3 length: 15 residues. The V gene's germline CDR1 is KGHSH and CDR2 LQKENI. CDR3 in DNA: TGTGCCAGCTCACCAAGGGGGGATAGCAATCAGCCCCAGCATTTT. Encoded protein: CASSPRGDSNQPQHF. Together with reference TRBV18 and TRBJ1-5, the CDR3 gives the full variable domain: NAGVMQNPRHLVRRRGQEARLRCSPMKGHSHVYWYRQLPEEGLKFMVYLQKENIIDESGMPKERFSAEFPKEGPSILRIQQVVRGDSAAYFCASSPRGDSNQPQHFGDGTRLSIL.

This sequence joins TRBV6-4 and TRBJ1-1; 11 bases are a match to TRBD1. CDR3 size: 14 residues. Germline values: CDR1 MRHNA, CDR2 SNTAGT. V dropped 6 bases and J dropped 3; count of bases not matched to a gene: 3. Here the CDR3 DNA reads TGTGCCAGCAGCCGGGACAGGGGGTACACTGAAGCTTTCTTT. Protein sequence: CASSRDRGYTEAFF.

The rearrangement joins TRBV6-1 to TRBJ1-2, with 11 bases aligning to TRBD1. Germline values: CDR1 MNHNS, CDR2 SASEGT. The CDR3 has 15 residues. The ends lost 1 base at V and 3 bases at J; junction bases unmatched: 1. The CDR3 sequence: CASSEGGQGDYGYTF. CDR3 DNA: TGTGCCAGCAGTGAAGGGGGACAGGGGGACTATGGCTACACCTTC.

The chain couples TRBV9 to TRBJ1-6; D unclear. The CDR3 sequence is 15 residues long. CDR1 and CDR2 from the germline V gene are SGDLS and YYNGEE. Trimming stripped 0 bases from V and 9 bases from J, with 13 bases between. The CDR3: CASSVVGGLGSPLHF. The CDR3 nucleotides are TGTGCCAGCAGCGTAGTGGGAGGTCTAGGTTCACCCCTCCACTTT.

The rearrangement links TRBV3-1 (or the pseudogene TRBV3-2) to TRBJ2-2, with a possible D match to TRBD2 (6 bases). CDR1 LGHDT and CDR2 YNNKEL come from the germline V gene (reference sequence). V was pared by 6 bases and J by 7 bases, with 15 bases between. CDR3 length equals 14 residues. The CDR3 sequence: CASSLEGSGGELFF. The CDR3 DNA sequence: TGTGCCAGCAGTCTGGAGGGGTCGGGCGGGGAGCTGTTTTTT.

This clone was picked up a small number of times. The rearrangement uses TRBV6-5 and TRBJ1-5; D perhaps matches TRBD1 (5 bases). V was trimmed by 2 bases and J by 3 bases, leaving 8 bases between them. CDR1 is MNHEY, CDR2 SVGAGI, per germline. The CDR3 is made up of 14 amino acids. CDR3 loop: CASSYGGDNQPQHF. In DNA, the CDR3 is TGTGCCAGCAGTTACGGGGGGGACAATCAGCCCCAGCATTTT.

This chain uses TRBV5-1 with TRBJ1-1, with a weak D call TRBD1 (6 bases). The V end lost 4 bases, the J end lost 8 bases, and 9 bases lay between the germline ends. CDR1 is SGHRS, CDR2 YFSETQ, per germline. The CDR3 extends over 11 amino acids. CDR3 in amino acids: CASSVDREAFF. Here the CDR3 DNA reads TGCGCCAGCAGCGTCGACAGGGAAGCTTTCTTT.

V and J are TRBV4-2 and TRBJ1-1, with 7 bases lining up with TRBD1. Germline CDR1 reads LGHNA; CDR2 reads YNFKEQ. With V trimmed by 0 bases and J by 1 base, 5 bases remained unmatched. The CDR3 covers 16 residues. This chain's CDR3 is CASSQDLEGANTEAFF. As DNA, the CDR3 is TGTGCCAGCAGCCAAGATCTGGAGGGGGCGAACACTGAAGCTTTCTTT.

The chain combines TRBV4-1 with TRBJ1-4; no clear D. The CDR3 consists of 14 residues. Between the trimmed V and J ends, which lost 1 base and 5 bases, there was a span of 8 bases. From germline, CDR1 is MGHRA and CDR2 YSYEKL. CDR3 nucleotide sequence: TGCGCCAGCAGCCAAGGTTCAGTCAATGAAAAACTGTTTTTT. The encoded protein is CASSQGSVNEKLFF.

This rearrangement joins TRBV29-1 to TRBJ1-1, with 12 bases aligning to TRBD1. Germline V gene sequence: CDR1 SQVTM, CDR2 ANQGSEA. This CDR3 contains 15 residues. V gave up 6 bases and J gave up 0 bases; unmatched junction bases: 5. The chain's CDR3 is CSVMGTGGLNTEAFF. For the CDR3, the DNA is TGCAGCGTAATGGGGACAGGGGGCCTGAACACTGAAGCTTTCTTT.

V and J are TRBV13 and TRBJ2-5; 8 nucleotides agree with TRBD1. J gave up 2 bases and V 5 bases, and 7 bases lay outside the gene matches. Germline loops: CDR1 PRHDT, CDR2 FYEKMQ (reference sequence). The CDR3 contains 15 residues. In nucleotides, the CDR3 is TGTGCCAGCAGCGCCAGGACAGGGCATCAAGAGACCCAGTACTTC. Its translation is CASSARTGHQETQYF.

A single count supports this clone. The J gene is TRBJ2-7, the V gene TRBV27; D is perhaps TRBD1 (6 bases). The V gene lost 5 bases and the J gene lost 1 base, with 12 bases spanning the gap. CDR3 size: 14 residues. CDR1 is MNHEY, CDR2 SMNVEV, per germline (reference sequence). CDR3: CASSRSGASYEQYF. The CDR3 DNA reads TGTGCCAGCAGTCGGTCAGGGGCTTCCTACGAGCAGTACTTC.

The J gene is TRBJ2-5, the V gene TRBV7-2; TRBD2 matches 8 bases. J lost 3 bases, V lost 5 bases, and 5 bases had no gene match. Germline values: CDR1 SGHTA, CDR2 FQGNSA. CDR3 length: 14 amino acids. DNA for the CDR3: TGTGCCAGCAGCCTGACTAGCGCCGAAGAGACCCAGTACTTC. Its translation is CASSLTSAEETQYF.

The V and J genes are TRBV6-5 and TRBJ2-1; D might be TRBD2 (6 bases). Deletions cut 2 bases from V and 0 bases from J, with 11 bases between. The CDR3 consists of 16 residues. CDR1 and CDR2 (germline): MNHEY, SVGAGI. CDR3 residues: CASSYIRGSSYNEQFF. The CDR3 DNA sequence: TGTGCCAGCAGTTACATACGGGGGAGCTCCTACAATGAGCAGTTCTTC.

The chain carries TRBV19 and TRBJ1-2; 7 bases are shared with TRBD1. CDR1 and CDR2 from the germline V gene are LNHDA and SQIVND (reference sequence). The CDR3 has 13 residues. V lost 4 bases to trimming and J lost 3 bases; unmatched junction nucleotides: 2. The CDR3 here is CASSNRGHYGYTF. CDR3 DNA sequence: TGTGCCAGTAGTAACAGGGGACACTATGGCTACACCTTC.

The rearrangement joins TRBV6-5 to TRBJ1-5, with D unresolved. V gave up 7 bases and J gave up 4 bases, with 14 bases separating them. The length of the CDR3 is 14 residues. Germline-derived CDR1 and CDR2 are MNHEY and SVGAGI. The DNA of the CDR3 is TGTGCCAGCACCCTGCGGGCGGGAAATCAGCCCCAGCATTTT. Translating it yields CASTLRAGNQPQHF.

The rearrangement links TRBV12-3 or TRBV12-4 to TRBJ1-2, with a tentative D call TRBD1 (6 bases). Trimming took off 3 bases at V and 7 bases at J, with 12 bases between the two ends. The CDR3 totals 13 residues. The chain's CDR3 is CASSFRTGLGYTF. CDR3 in DNA: TGTGCCAGCAGTTTTCGCACAGGGCTTGGCTACACCTTC.

This clone was counted a single time. The chain employs TRBV18 and TRBJ1-5, with 8 bases matching TRBD1. J lost 11 bases, V lost 3 bases, and 12 bases had no gene match. Germline V gene lookup returns CDR1 KGHSH and CDR2 LQKENI. The CDR3 is 15 amino acids. The CDR3 DNA reads TGTGCCAGCTCACCCACAGGGGGAGGAAAATCAGCCCAGCATTTT. It translates to CASSPTGGGKSAQHF. Complete variable domain (other parts from reference TRBV18 and TRBJ1-5): NAGVMQNPRHLVRRRGQEARLRCSPMKGHSHVYWYRQLPEEGLKFMVYLQKENIIDESGMPKERFSAEFPKEGPSILRIQQVVRGDSAAYFCASSPTGGGKSAQHFGDGTRLSIL.

V gene TRBV5-6 combines with J gene TRBJ1-5, with D possibly TRBD1 on 6 matching bases. Trimming left V 2 bases short and J 1 base short, with 13 bases between. The CDR3 runs to 16 residues. Looked up from germline, CDR1 is SGHDT and CDR2 is YYEEEE. The CDR3 sequence: CASSFGAGASNQPQHF. CDR3 in DNA: TGTGCCAGCAGCTTTGGGGCAGGGGCCAGCAATCAGCCCCAGCATTTT.

DNA of the CDR3: TGTGCCAGCACCAAAGAAGGGGGGATCACTGAAGCTTTCTTT. It translates to CASTKEGGITEAFF. The chain is built from TRBV5-4 and TRBJ1-1, with a weak D call TRBD1 (6 bases). V was cut by 6 bases and J by 4 bases, with 16 bases left in between. This CDR3 is 14 amino acids long. Germline-derived CDR1 and CDR2 are SGHNT and YYREEE (reference sequence).

The chain couples TRBV5-1 to TRBJ1-1, with D maybe TRBD1 (5 bases). The CDR3 covers 16 residues. Trimming left V 5 bases short and J 0 bases short, with 17 bases between. In germline, CDR1 is SGHRS, CDR2 YFSETQ. The CDR3 loop reads CASSGFGGSMNTEAFF. The CDR3 bases are TGCGCCAGCAGTGGGTTTGGGGGGAGCATGAACACTGAAGCTTTCTTT.

This chain uses TRBV29-1 with TRBJ2-1, with 7 bases identical to TRBD1. CDR1 and CDR2 (germline): SQVTM, ANQGSEA. CDR3 length equals 15 residues. Trimming cost V 3 bases and J 7 bases; bases outside gene matches: 12. The CDR3 spells CSVDRETGFRNEQFF. The CDR3, as DNA: TGCAGCGTTGACAGAGAGACAGGGTTTAGAAATGAGCAGTTCTTC.

This clone came up a few times. The CDR3 DNA sequence: TGTGCCAGCAGCTCCATTGTCGGCGGCCGGAATACGTTCTTC. Residues: CASSSIVGGRNTFF. The chain combines TRBV11-2 with TRBJ2-1; D remains unclear. The CDR3 has 14 amino acids. The V gene's germline CDR1 is SGHAT and CDR2 FQNNGV. V was cut by 4 bases and J by 15 bases, with 22 bases left in between.

This chain uses TRBV7-8 with TRBJ1-3, with 7 bases lining up with TRBD1. Trimming at V came to 5 bases and at J to 0 bases, leaving 4 bases not matched to a gene. Germline CDR1 SGHVS, CDR2 FQNEAQ. The CDR3 has 15 residues. CDR3 bases: TGTGCCAGCAGCCTCCGGGACAGCTCTGGAAACACCATATATTTT. Translated: CASSLRDSSGNTIYF.

This chain connects TRBV9 to TRBJ1-1, with D perhaps TRBD1 (6 bases). The CDR3 is 15 residues long. Germline V lookup: CDR1 SGDLS, CDR2 YYNGEE. With 4 bases removed from V and 2 bases from J, the gap between germline ends came to 15 bases. The CDR3 DNA reads as TGTGCCAGCAGCAAGGCAGGGGTTCGTAACACTGAAGCTTTCTTT. It yields the protein CASSKAGVRNTEAFF.

This rearrangement joins TRBV6-4 to TRBJ2-2, with D maybe TRBD1 (5 bases). V was cut by 1 base and J by 8 bases, with 8 bases left in between. CDR1 and CDR2 from the germline V gene are MRHNA and SNTAGT. The CDR3 length is 13 residues. The CDR3 region has the DNA TGTGCCAGCAGTGACTTTAGGACAGGGGAGCTGTTTTTT. This encodes CASSDFRTGELFF.

This chain joins TRBV7-8 and TRBJ2-4; tentatively, D is TRBD1 or TRBD2 (6 bases each). V lost 5 bases and J lost 4, with 15 bases in between. Germline loops: CDR1 SGHVS, CDR2 FQNEAQ. The length of the CDR3 is 15 residues. The CDR3 sequence: CASSRGGPSKNIQYF. The CDR3 region has the DNA TGTGCCAGCAGCCGAGGGGGGCCATCGAAAAACATTCAGTACTTC.

This chain connects TRBV18 to TRBJ2-7, with D possibly called TRBD1 or TRBD2 (6 bases each). This CDR3 spans 16 amino acids. Trimming took off 3 bases at V and 6 bases at J, with 21 bases between the two ends. Germline V gives CDR1 KGHSH, CDR2 LQKENI. As DNA, the CDR3 is TGTGCCAGCTCACCGTCGGCGGGACAAGTCAAATCCGAGCAGTACTTC. Translated, it gives CASSPSAGQVKSEQYF.

The genes are TRBV2 and TRBJ1-2; tentatively, D is TRBD1 (6 bases). Germline values: CDR1 SNHLY, CDR2 FYNNEI. CDR3 length: 15 residues. V was trimmed by 7 bases and J by 1 base, leaving 16 bases between them. CDR3: CASIARDTDNYGYTF. The CDR3 DNA follows: TGTGCCAGCATCGCCAGGGACACCGATAACTATGGCTACACCTTC.

The rearrangement joins TRBV21-1 to TRBJ1-1; the table's D call TRBD1 went unverified against the DNA. TRBV21-1 is noted as a pseudogene. The CDR3 has 16 residues. The CDR3 sequence: CASSRGTGGGDTEAFF. The CDR3 region has the DNA TGTGCCAGCAGCAGAGGGACAGGGGGCGGTGACACTGAAGCTTTCTTT.

The rearrangement links TRBV28 to TRBJ1-5, with D unclear. The germline V and J ends were trimmed by 8 bases and 4 bases, with 3 bases remaining between them. Germline CDR1 is MDHEN and CDR2 is SYDVKM. The CDR3 contains 10 residues. CDR3 residues: CASGNQPQHF. The CDR3 nucleotides read TGTGCCAGCGGGAATCAGCCCCAGCATTTT.

The J gene is TRBJ2-7, the V gene TRBV29-1, with D hard to call. The V gene's germline CDR1 is SQVTM and CDR2 ANQGSEA. This CDR3 comprises 13 residues. Trimming took off 3 bases at V and 3 bases at J, with 12 bases between the two ends. The CDR3: CSVEGQFHYEQYF. For the CDR3, the DNA is TGCAGCGTTGAGGGCCAGTTTCACTACGAGCAGTACTTC.